These T cell receptor beta chains were read from a single sample in a study of blood T cells in healthy people across ages. TCRdb reprocessed the 5' RACE reads with MiXCR, giving one entry per CDR3 protein. This sample carries about 650,000 distinct CDR3 sequences, about 30% of them seen once, and the ten largest clones take roughly 15%. The specimen sequenced was blood. The receptors derive from a woman of 80 years or more in good health. The CDR3 runs from the conserved cysteine through the conserved F or W. The D gene is left open where the match is weak. The size entry is marked missing in some rows and otherwise reads once, few, many or a size class.

d_gene: TRBD2
j_gene: TRBJ2-1
abundance: few
v_gene: TRBV19
CDR3aa: CASSIGRGGANEQFF
CDR3nt: TGTGCCAGTAGTATAGGTCGGGGAGGGGCCAATGAGCAGTTCTTC

d_gene: TRBD1
j_gene: TRBJ2-7
abundance: NA
v_gene: TRBV30
CDR3aa: CAWSGDRATYEQYF
CDR3nt: TGTGCCTGGAGTGGGGACAGGGCGACCTACGAGCAGTACTTC

d_gene: TRBD1
j_gene: TRBJ1-3
abundance: few
v_gene: TRBV6-6
CDR3aa: CASCKGTGLSGNTIYF
CDR3nt: TGTGCCAGCTGTAAGGGGACAGGCCTCTCTGGAAACACCATATATTTT

d_gene: NA
j_gene: TRBJ1-1
abundance: NA
v_gene: TRBV20-1
CDR3aa: CSARSTGFNTEAFF
CDR3nt: TGCAGTGCTAGGTCGACAGGTTTCAACACTGAAGCTTTCTTT

d_gene: NA
j_gene: TRBJ1-1
abundance: NA
v_gene: TRBV7-3
CDR3aa: CASSQLVGITEAFF
CDR3nt: TGTGCCAGCAGCCAGCTTGTTGGGATCACTGAAGCTTTCTTT

d_gene: TRBD2
j_gene: TRBJ2-2
abundance: once
v_gene: TRBV24-1
CDR3aa: CATSDSSGRSTGELFF
CDR3nt: TGTGCCACCAGTGATTCTAGCGGGAGATCGACCGGGGAGCTGTTTTTT

d_gene: TRBD1
j_gene: TRBJ1-1
abundance: many
v_gene: TRBV7-2
CDR3aa: CASSPRQGAEAFF
CDR3nt: TGTGCCAGCAGCCCGCGACAGGGGGCGGAAGCTTTCTTT

d_gene: NA
j_gene: TRBJ1-6
abundance: NA
v_gene: TRBV28
CDR3aa: CASSGWGGRSPLHF
CDR3nt: TGTGCCAGCAGCGGGTGGGGGGGCCGTTCACCCCTCCACTTT

d_gene: NA
j_gene: TRBJ1-2
abundance: many
v_gene: TRBV30
CDR3aa: CAWSWGDYGYTF
CDR3nt: TGTGCCTGGAGTTGGGGGGACTATGGCTACACCTTC

d_gene: NA
j_gene: TRBJ1-6
abundance: many
v_gene: TRBV7-9
CDR3aa: CASSRDRRNSPLHF
CDR3nt: TGTGCCAGCAGCCGGGACCGCCGCAATTCACCCCTCCACTTT

d_gene: TRBD1
j_gene: TRBJ2-1
abundance: many
v_gene: TRBV19
CDR3aa: CASSSGQGAVNEQFF
CDR3nt: TGTGCCAGTAGTTCAGGACAGGGGGCAGTCAATGAGCAGTTCTTC

d_gene: TRBD2
j_gene: TRBJ2-5
abundance: many
v_gene: TRBV5-1
CDR3aa: CASSLGSSGAETQYF
CDR3nt: TGCGCCAGCAGCTTGGGATCTAGCGGGGCGGAGACCCAGTACTTC

d_gene: NA
j_gene: TRBJ1-1
abundance: NA
v_gene: TRBV6-6
CDR3aa: CASVDWGQGTEAFF
CDR3nt: TGTGCCAGCGTGGATTGGGGTCAAGGGACTGAAGCTTTCTTT

d_gene: TRBD1
j_gene: TRBJ1-2
abundance: NA
v_gene: TRBV7-2
CDR3aa: CASSPRQGLGYTF
CDR3nt: TGTGCCAGCAGCCCGCGACAGGGTCTTGGCTACACCTTC

d_gene: TRBD1
j_gene: TRBJ1-3
abundance: NA
v_gene: TRBV4-2
CDR3aa: CASSQEYRDSYGHTIYF
CDR3nt: TGTGCCAGCAGCCAAGAATACCGGGACAGCTATGGTCACACCATATATTTT

d_gene: TRBD1
j_gene: TRBJ1-6
abundance: NA
v_gene: TRBV25-1
CDR3aa: CASSDPTGGGSPLHF
CDR3nt: TGTGCCAGCAGTGACCCGACAGGGGGAGGCTCACCCCTCCACTTT

d_gene: TRBD1
j_gene: TRBJ1-4
abundance: few
v_gene: TRBV7-8
CDR3aa: CASSQGQLEKRFF
CDR3nt: TGTGCCAGCAGCCAGGGACAGCTAGAAAAACGGTTTTTT

d_gene: NA
j_gene: TRBJ1-2
abundance: few
v_gene: TRBV12-3/TRBV12-4
CDR3aa: CASSRIMSGDGYTF
CDR3nt: TGTGCCAGCAGTCGGATAATGTCCGGTGATGGCTACACCTTC

d_gene: TRBD1
j_gene: TRBJ2-1
abundance: NA
v_gene: TRBV2
CDR3aa: CASSDDRAGWNEQFF
CDR3nt: TGTGCCAGCAGTGATGACAGGGCTGGGTGGAATGAGCAGTTCTTC

d_gene: NA
j_gene: TRBJ2-2
abundance: NA
v_gene: TRBV29-1
CDR3aa: CSVQRRTPGTGELFF
CDR3nt: TGCAGCGTTCAGAGACGCACCCCCGGGACCGGGGAGCTGTTTTTT

d_gene: NA
j_gene: TRBJ1-1
abundance: once
v_gene: TRBV27
CDR3aa: CAVRPAGLNTEAFF
CDR3nt: TGTGCCGTCCGCCCGGCGGGGCTGAACACTGAAGCTTTCTTT

d_gene: TRBD2
j_gene: TRBJ2-1
abundance: NA
v_gene: TRBV27
CDR3aa: CASSLRLAGAVNEQFF
CDR3nt: TGTGCCAGCAGTCTCCGACTAGCGGGAGCGGTAAATGAGCAGTTCTTC

d_gene: TRBD1
j_gene: TRBJ2-7
abundance: NA
v_gene: TRBV29-1
CDR3aa: CSVGDRGNSYEQYF
CDR3nt: TGCAGCGTTGGGGACAGGGGAAACTCCTACGAGCAGTACTTC

d_gene: NA
j_gene: TRBJ2-5
abundance: few
v_gene: TRBV12-5
CDR3aa: CASGFETQYF
CDR3nt: TGTGCTAGTGGTTTTGAGACCCAGTACTTC

d_gene: NA
j_gene: TRBJ2-1
abundance: many
v_gene: TRBV6-2/TRBV6-3
CDR3aa: CASSYDWTYNEQFF
CDR3nt: TGTGCCAGCAGTTACGACTGGACGTACAATGAGCAGTTCTTC

d_gene: TRBD1
j_gene: TRBJ1-5
abundance: many
v_gene: TRBV18
CDR3aa: CASSPSVSGQGRYSNQPQHF
CDR3nt: TGTGCCAGCTCCCCAAGTGTCTCGGGACAGGGAAGATATAGCAATCAGCCCCAGCATTTT

d_gene: TRBD1
j_gene: TRBJ2-4
abundance: NA
v_gene: TRBV7-3
CDR3aa: CVSSLAPGGQEVQYF
CDR3nt: TGTGTCAGCAGCTTAGCACCAGGGGGCCAAGAGGTGCAGTACTTC

d_gene: TRBD1
j_gene: TRBJ2-1
abundance: NA
v_gene: TRBV30
CDR3aa: CAWERARGNEQFF
CDR3nt: TGTGCCTGGGAACGGGCCAGGGGGAATGAGCAGTTCTTC

d_gene: NA
j_gene: TRBJ1-6
abundance: few
v_gene: TRBV7-8
CDR3aa: CASSLGVSRGNSPLHF
CDR3nt: TGTGCCAGCAGCTTAGGGGTCTCCCGAGGGAATTCACCCCTCCACTTT

d_gene: NA
j_gene: TRBJ1-2
abundance: NA
v_gene: TRBV7-2
CDR3aa: CASRLSLENYGYTF
CDR3nt: TGTGCCAGCAGATTATCCTTGGAGAACTACGGCTACACCTTC

d_gene: NA
j_gene: TRBJ2-2
abundance: few
v_gene: TRBV10-3
CDR3aa: CAISEIGLPGELFF
CDR3nt: TGTGCCATCAGTGAGATCGGGTTACCCGGGGAGCTGTTTTTT

d_gene: NA
j_gene: TRBJ1-2
abundance: many
v_gene: TRBV5-4
CDR3aa: CASSLAGRDAHGYTF
CDR3nt: TGTGCCAGCAGCTTGGCCGGCAGGGACGCTCACGGCTACACCTTC

d_gene: NA
j_gene: TRBJ1-2
abundance: NA
v_gene: TRBV3-1
CDR3aa: CASSPVRGQGGYTF
CDR3nt: TGTGCCAGCAGCCCCGTTAGGGGTCAGGGTGGCTACACCTTC

d_gene: NA
j_gene: TRBJ2-3
abundance: many
v_gene: TRBV12-3/TRBV12-4
CDR3aa: CASRTTGGGDTQYF
CDR3nt: TGTGCCAGCAGAACGACGGGTGGGGGAGATACGCAGTATTTT

d_gene: NA
j_gene: TRBJ2-7
abundance: NA
v_gene: TRBV5-6
CDR3aa: CASSLGWPPYEQYF
CDR3nt: TGTGCCAGCAGCTTGGGTTGGCCACCCTACGAGCAGTACTTC

d_gene: TRBD1
j_gene: TRBJ2-5
abundance: many
v_gene: TRBV5-8
CDR3aa: CASSMGQGVGQETQYF
CDR3nt: TGTGCCAGCAGCATGGGACAGGGGGTAGGCCAAGAGACCCAGTACTTC

d_gene: NA
j_gene: TRBJ1-1
abundance: many
v_gene: TRBV5-1
CDR3aa: CASSYGQRLNTEAFF
CDR3nt: TGCGCCAGCAGCTATGGACAGCGATTGAACACTGAAGCTTTCTTT

d_gene: NA
j_gene: TRBJ2-3
abundance: NA
v_gene: TRBV4-1
CDR3aa: CASSQGETTDTQYF
CDR3nt: TGCGCCAGCAGCCAAGGGGAGACCACAGATACGCAATATTTT

d_gene: TRBD2
j_gene: TRBJ2-4
abundance: NA
v_gene: TRBV5-6
CDR3aa: CASSPREGSGADIQYF
CDR3nt: TGTGCCAGCAGCCCAAGGGAGGGGTCCGGAGCGGACATTCAGTACTTC

d_gene: NA
j_gene: TRBJ1-2
abundance: few
v_gene: TRBV15
CDR3aa: CATSREKGSHYGYTF
CDR3nt: TGTGCCACCAGCAGAGAGAAAGGGAGTCACTATGGCTACACCTTC

d_gene: NA
j_gene: TRBJ2-3
abundance: NA
v_gene: TRBV12-3/TRBV12-4
CDR3aa: CASSLTRSVRASTDMEYF
CDR3nt: TGTGCCAGCAGTTTAACAAGATCTGTACGGGCTAGCACAGATATGGAGTATTTT

d_gene: NA
j_gene: TRBJ2-7
abundance: many
v_gene: TRBV27
CDR3aa: CASSLRPGTGPYEQYF
CDR3nt: TGTGCCAGCAGTTTAAGGCCCGGGACGGGGCCCTACGAGCAGTACTTC

d_gene: NA
j_gene: TRBJ2-7
abundance: many
v_gene: TRBV29-1
CDR3aa: CSALGRKKYEQYF
CDR3nt: TGCAGCGCCCTGGGCAGGAAGAAGTACGAGCAGTACTTC

d_gene: NA
j_gene: TRBJ2-7
abundance: NA
v_gene: TRBV5-5
CDR3aa: CASTTGRFYEQYF
CDR3nt: TGTGCCAGCACAACAGGGCGTTTCTACGAGCAGTACTTC

d_gene: TRBD2
j_gene: TRBJ2-6
abundance: many
v_gene: TRBV9
CDR3aa: CASSNSGTKGSGANVLTF
CDR3nt: TGTGCCAGCAGCAATAGCGGGACGAAGGGGTCTGGGGCCAACGTCCTGACTTTC

d_gene: TRBD1
j_gene: TRBJ2-7
abundance: many
v_gene: TRBV10-3
CDR3aa: CAISSGQGDYEQYF
CDR3nt: TGTGCCATCAGTTCCGGACAGGGGGACTACGAGCAGTACTTC

d_gene: TRBD1
j_gene: TRBJ2-3
abundance: NA
v_gene: TRBV5-1
CDR3aa: CASSSDRGGVDTQYF
CDR3nt: TGCGCCAGCAGCTCCGACAGGGGGGGAGTAGATACGCAGTATTTT

d_gene: NA
j_gene: TRBJ1-4
abundance: few
v_gene: TRBV27
CDR3aa: CASSPWGEKLFF
CDR3nt: TGTGCCAGCAGCCCATGGGGTGAAAAACTGTTTTTT

d_gene: NA
j_gene: TRBJ1-5
abundance: few
v_gene: TRBV28
CDR3aa: CASSPDTGNSNQPQHF
CDR3nt: TGTGCCAGCAGTCCCGACACAGGGAATAGCAATCAGCCCCAGCATTTT